This T cell receptor (beta chain) was recovered during a study of tumor and adjacent non-tumor tissue in lung cancer. Study background: There were about twelve adenocarcinoma, a couple of squamous cell carcinoma and 1 small cell lung cancer cases. The patients, approximately nine men and several women, were about 30 to 76 with stage I to III disease.

As for this clonotype: Its antigen is as yet unknown.

A modified ARM-PCR protocol with three rounds of nested PCR amplified TCRbeta. From the multiplex PCR reads, TCRdb called clonotypes with MiXCR, one entry per CDR3 protein. The data show around 210,000 distinct CDR3 sequences, with about two thirds seen just once and roughly 24% held by the top ten. This sample's RNA came from whole unsorted tissue. Whole-study results and caveats: Shorter survival was associated with higher TCR diversity in tumors. Tumor repertoires had a smaller top 100 clone share than normal lung.

Trimming removed 6 bases at V and 8 bases at J, with 19 bases between. The CDR3 has 14 residues. Germline V gene data show CDR1 as MDHEN and CDR2 as SYDVKM. The sample taken for sequencing was lung tumor tissue. The TCR sequence derives from a man aged 55 to 70 with non-small cell lung cancer. This rearrangement joins TRBV28 to TRBJ1-2, with D possibly TRBD1 on 6 matching bases. CDR3 protein: CASSPGEGRGGYTF. The DNA for the CDR3 is TGTGCCAGCAGCCCAGGGGAGGGAAGAGGAGGCTACACCTTC.